Below are 6 T cell receptor beta chains sequenced from a single sample in a study of cytomegalovirus exposure and HLA in healthy donors (dated by TCRdb to the late 2010s). The library was prepared using the immunoSEQ multiplex PCR assay. Sourced from immuneACCESS, this table was stored by TCRdb with only in-frame sequences that have V and J called. A share of the clones is absent; for the studies checked, an unresolved V gene accounts for under half, and the remainder has no known explanation. This sample lists fewer than 350,000 clones; around 89% were detected once. Approximately 0.94% of the sample is taken by the ten largest. The sample consisted of PBMCs. Receptors were obtained from a woman under 30 in good health and CMV-seronegative.

The chain has TRBV12-5 and TRBJ2-1; 10 bases line up with TRBD2. This CDR3 has 14 residues. Germline V gene lookup returns CDR1 LGHNT and CDR2 FRNRAP. The V and J ends lost 8 bases and 8 bases, in that order; junction bases with no gene match: 9. CDR3 sequence reads: CASRPSGSRDEQFF. CDR3 coding DNA: TGTGCTAGTAGACCTAGCGGGAGTAGGGATGAGCAGTTCTTC.

The CDR3 bases are TGTGCCAGCAGTGCCGACTACAACTCCTACAATGAGCAGTTCTTC. Translation gives CASSADYNSYNEQFF. The chain couples TRBV6-4 to TRBJ2-1; tentative D call: TRBD2 (5 bases). Germline V gene data show CDR1 as MRHNA and CDR2 as SNTAGT. The CDR3 has 15 amino acids. The V gene lost 4 bases and the J gene lost 0 bases, with 10 bases spanning the gap.

In regard to this clone: This sample includes further DNA sequences coding for the same CDR3. The gene calls are TRBV12-5 and TRBJ2-7; a possible D gene is TRBD2 (5 bases). From germline, CDR1 is LGHNT and CDR2 FRNRAP. Trimming left V 1 base short and J 4 bases short, with 8 bases between. CDR3 length: 13 amino acids. The CDR3 DNA sequence: TGTGCTAGTGGTTTGGCACGGGGTTACGAGCAGTACTTC. This codes for CASGLARGYEQYF. Full variable domain (rest looked up from reference TRBV12-5 and TRBJ2-7): DARVTQTPRHKVTEMGQEVTMRCQPILGHNTVFWYRQTMMQGLELLAYFRNRAPLDDSGMPKDRFSAEMPDATLATLKIQPSEPRDSAVYFCASGLARGYEQYFGPGTRLTVT.

This sequence joins TRBV7-2 and TRBJ2-7; tentative D call: TRBD1 (5 bases). CDR3 length: 15 amino acids. The germline gives CDR1 SGHTA, CDR2 FQGNSA. The V end lost 5 bases, the J end lost 2 bases, and 16 bases lay between the germline ends. The DNA for the CDR3 is TGTGCCAGCAGCCCCGTAGGGGCTATGGCCTACGAGCAGTACTTC. Its translation is CASSPVGAMAYEQYF.

This clone was observed once. The CDR3 loop is CAARGTGTTYNEQFF. The CDR3 nucleotides read TGTGCCGCCCGAGGAACCGGGACTACTTACAATGAGCAGTTCTTC. The rearrangement links TRBV2 to TRBJ2-1; 7 bases fit TRBD2. The CDR3 has 15 residues. Trimming at V came to 11 bases and at J to 4 bases, leaving 14 bases not matched to a gene. Germline lookup yields CDR1 SNHLY and CDR2 FYNNEI.

J is TRBJ2-7 and V is TRBV10-3, with 13 bases aligning to TRBD2. Germline values: CDR1 ENHRY, CDR2 SYGVKD. Trimming removed 8 bases from V and 2 bases from J; junction bases left unmatched: 9. The CDR3 length is 16 residues. The CDR3 sequence is CAIGTSGKGATYEQYF. The CDR3 bases are TGTGCCATCGGGACTAGCGGGAAAGGGGCAACCTACGAGCAGTACTTC.